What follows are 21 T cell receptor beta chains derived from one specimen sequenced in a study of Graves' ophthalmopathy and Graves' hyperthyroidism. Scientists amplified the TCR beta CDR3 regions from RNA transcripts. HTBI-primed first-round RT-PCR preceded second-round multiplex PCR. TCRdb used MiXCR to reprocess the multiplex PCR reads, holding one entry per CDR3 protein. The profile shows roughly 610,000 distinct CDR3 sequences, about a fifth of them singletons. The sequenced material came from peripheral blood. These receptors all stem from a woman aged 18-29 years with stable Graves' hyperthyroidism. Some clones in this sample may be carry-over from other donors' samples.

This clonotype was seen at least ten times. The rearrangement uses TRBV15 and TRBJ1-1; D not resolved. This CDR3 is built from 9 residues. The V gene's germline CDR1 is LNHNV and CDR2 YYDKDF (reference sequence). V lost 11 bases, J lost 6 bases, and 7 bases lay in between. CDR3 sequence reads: CAAQAEAFF. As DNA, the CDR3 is TGTGCCGCTCAGGCTGAAGCTTTCTTT.

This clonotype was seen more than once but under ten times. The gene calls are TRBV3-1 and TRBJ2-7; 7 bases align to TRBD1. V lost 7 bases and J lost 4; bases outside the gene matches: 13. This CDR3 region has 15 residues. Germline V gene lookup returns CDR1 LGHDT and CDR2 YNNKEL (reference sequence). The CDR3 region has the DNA TGTGCCAGCACCATCGGCGTACAGGGGTCATACGAGCAGTACTTC. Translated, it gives CASTIGVQGSYEQYF.

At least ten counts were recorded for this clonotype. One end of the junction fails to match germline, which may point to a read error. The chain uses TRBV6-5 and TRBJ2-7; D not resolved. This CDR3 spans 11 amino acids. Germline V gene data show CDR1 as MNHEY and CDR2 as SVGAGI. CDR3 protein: CASSYLDEQYF. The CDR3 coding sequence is TGTGCCAGCAGTTACCTTGACGAACAGTACTTC.

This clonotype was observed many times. CDR3 in amino acids: CASSPGQPRNTEAFF. The CDR3 DNA reads TGTGCCAGCAGCCCCGGACAGCCTAGGAACACTGAAGCTTTCTTT. J is TRBJ1-1 and V is TRBV7-2, with D maybe TRBD1 (6 bases). The CDR3 is 15 amino acids. V dropped 5 bases and J dropped 1 base, with 14 bases sitting between them. Germline V gene data show CDR1 as SGHTA and CDR2 as FQGNSA.

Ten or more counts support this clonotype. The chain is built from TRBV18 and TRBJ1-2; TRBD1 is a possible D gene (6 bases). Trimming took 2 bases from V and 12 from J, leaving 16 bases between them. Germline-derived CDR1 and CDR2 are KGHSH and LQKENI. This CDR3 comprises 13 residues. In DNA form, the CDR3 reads TGTGCCAGCTCACCAAGGGATACAGGGTCTAACACCTTC. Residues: CASSPRDTGSNTF.

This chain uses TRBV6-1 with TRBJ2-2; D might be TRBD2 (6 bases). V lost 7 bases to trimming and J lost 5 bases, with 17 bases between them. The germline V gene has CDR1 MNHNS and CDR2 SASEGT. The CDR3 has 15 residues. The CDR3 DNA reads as TGTGCCAGCATGCCCCCAGGGAGGAGTACCGGGGAGCTGTTTTTT. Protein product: CASMPPGRSTGELFF.

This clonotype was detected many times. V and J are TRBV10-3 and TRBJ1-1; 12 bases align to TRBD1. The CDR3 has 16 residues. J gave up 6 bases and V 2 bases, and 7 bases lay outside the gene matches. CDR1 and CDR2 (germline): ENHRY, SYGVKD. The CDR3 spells CAISEPPGQGASEAFF. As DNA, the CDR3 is TGTGCCATCAGTGAGCCCCCGGGACAGGGGGCGTCTGAAGCTTTCTTT.

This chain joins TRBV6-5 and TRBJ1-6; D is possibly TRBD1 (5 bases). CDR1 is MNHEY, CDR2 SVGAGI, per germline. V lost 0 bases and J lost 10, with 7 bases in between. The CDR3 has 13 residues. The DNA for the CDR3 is TGTGCCAGCAGTTACTCGAACAGGTCACCCCTCCACTTT. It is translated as CASSYSNRSPLHF.

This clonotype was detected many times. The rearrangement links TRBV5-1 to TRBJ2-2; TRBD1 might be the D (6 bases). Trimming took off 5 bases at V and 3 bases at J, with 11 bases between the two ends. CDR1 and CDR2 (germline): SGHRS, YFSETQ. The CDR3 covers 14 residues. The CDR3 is CASSRGTDTGELFF. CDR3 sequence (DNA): TGCGCCAGCAGTAGGGGGACGGACACCGGGGAGCTGTTTTTT.

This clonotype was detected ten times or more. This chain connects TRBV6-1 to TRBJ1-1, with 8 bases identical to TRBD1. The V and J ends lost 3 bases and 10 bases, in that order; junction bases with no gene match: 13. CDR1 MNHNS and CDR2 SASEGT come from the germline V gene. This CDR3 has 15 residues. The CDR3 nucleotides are TGTGCCAGCAGTGATCTGGCGGACAGGGCAATGGGAGCTTTCTTT. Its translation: CASSDLADRAMGAFF.

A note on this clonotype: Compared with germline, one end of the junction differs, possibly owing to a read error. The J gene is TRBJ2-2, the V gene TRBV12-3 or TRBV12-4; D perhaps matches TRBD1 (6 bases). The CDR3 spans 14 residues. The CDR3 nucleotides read TGTGCCATCAGTGTGGACAGGAACACCGGGGAGCTGTTTTTT. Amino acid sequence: CAISVDRNTGELFF.

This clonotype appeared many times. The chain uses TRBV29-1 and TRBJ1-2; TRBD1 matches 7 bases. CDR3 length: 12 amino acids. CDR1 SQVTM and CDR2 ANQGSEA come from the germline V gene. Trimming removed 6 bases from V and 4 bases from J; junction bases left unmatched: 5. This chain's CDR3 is CSVRDRVYGYTF. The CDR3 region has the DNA TGCAGCGTCCGTGACAGGGTCTATGGCTACACCTTC.

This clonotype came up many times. This CDR3 is CAISAGGRNGYTF. CDR3 coding DNA: TGTGCCATCAGTGCGGGGGGCCGAAATGGCTACACCTTC. The chain recombines TRBV10-3 with TRBJ1-2; perhaps TRBD1 as D (6 bases). Trimming cost V 4 bases and J 6 bases, with 12 bases left between them. The CDR3 extends over 13 amino acids. CDR1 and CDR2 from the germline V gene are ENHRY and SYGVKD.

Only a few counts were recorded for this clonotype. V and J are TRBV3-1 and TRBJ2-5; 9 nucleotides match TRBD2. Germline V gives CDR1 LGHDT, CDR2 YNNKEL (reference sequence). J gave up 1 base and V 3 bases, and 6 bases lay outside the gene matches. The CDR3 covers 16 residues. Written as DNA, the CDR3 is TGTGCCAGCAGCCACGCGGGAGGGACCTTCCAAGAGACCCAGTACTTC. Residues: CASSHAGGTFQETQYF.

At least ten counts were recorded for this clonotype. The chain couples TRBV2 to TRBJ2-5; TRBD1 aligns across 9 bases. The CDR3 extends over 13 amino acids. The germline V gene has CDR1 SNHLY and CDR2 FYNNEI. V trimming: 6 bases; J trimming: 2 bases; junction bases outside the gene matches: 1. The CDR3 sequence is CASRDRGQETQYF. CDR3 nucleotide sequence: TGTGCCAGCAGAGACAGGGGGCAAGAGACCCAGTACTTC.

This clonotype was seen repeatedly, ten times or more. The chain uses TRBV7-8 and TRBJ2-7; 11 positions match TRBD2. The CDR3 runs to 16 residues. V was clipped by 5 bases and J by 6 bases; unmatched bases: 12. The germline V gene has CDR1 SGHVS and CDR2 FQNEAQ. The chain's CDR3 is CASSRKLAGVVGEQYF. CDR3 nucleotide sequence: TGTGCCAGCAGCCGGAAACTAGCGGGAGTTGTCGGCGAGCAGTACTTC.

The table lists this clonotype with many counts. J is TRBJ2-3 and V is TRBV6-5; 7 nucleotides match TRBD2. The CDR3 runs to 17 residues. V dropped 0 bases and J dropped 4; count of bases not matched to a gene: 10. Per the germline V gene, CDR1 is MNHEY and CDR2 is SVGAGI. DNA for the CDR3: TGTGCCAGCAGTTACTCCACGGGGCTAGCGGAAGCAGATACGCAGTATTTT. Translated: CASSYSTGLAEADTQYF.

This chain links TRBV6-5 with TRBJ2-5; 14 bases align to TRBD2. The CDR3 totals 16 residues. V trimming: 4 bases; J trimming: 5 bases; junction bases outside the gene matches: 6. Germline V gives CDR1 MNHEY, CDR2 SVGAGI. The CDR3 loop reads CASSSGTSGSSETQYF. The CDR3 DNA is TGTGCCAGCAGTTCCGGGACTAGCGGGAGTAGCGAGACCCAGTACTTC.

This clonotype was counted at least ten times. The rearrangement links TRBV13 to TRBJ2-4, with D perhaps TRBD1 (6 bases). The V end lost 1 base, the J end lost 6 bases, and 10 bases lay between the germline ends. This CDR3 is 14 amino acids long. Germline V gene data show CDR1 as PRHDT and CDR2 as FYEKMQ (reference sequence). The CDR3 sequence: CASSLVGRGNIQYF. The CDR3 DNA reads TGTGCCAGCAGCTTAGTCGGCAGGGGAAACATTCAGTACTTC. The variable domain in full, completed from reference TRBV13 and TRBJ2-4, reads AAGVIQSPRHLIKEKRETATLKCYPIPRHDTVYWYQQGPGQDPQFLISFYEKMQSDKGSIPDRFSAQQFSDYHSELNMSSLELGDSALYFCASSLVGRGNIQYFGAGTRLSVL.

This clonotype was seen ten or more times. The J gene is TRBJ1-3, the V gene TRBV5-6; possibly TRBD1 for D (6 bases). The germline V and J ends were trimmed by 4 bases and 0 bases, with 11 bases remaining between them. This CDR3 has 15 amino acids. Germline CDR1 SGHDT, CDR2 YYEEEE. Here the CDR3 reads CASSIRTVSGNTIYF. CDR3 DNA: TGTGCCAGCAGCATCCGGACAGTCTCTGGAAACACCATATATTTT.

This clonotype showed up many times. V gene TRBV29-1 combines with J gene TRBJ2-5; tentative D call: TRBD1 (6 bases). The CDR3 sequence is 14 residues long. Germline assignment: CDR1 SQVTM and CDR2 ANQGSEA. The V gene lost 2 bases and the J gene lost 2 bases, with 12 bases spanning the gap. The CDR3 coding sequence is TGCAGCGTTGAAATGGGACAAAATCAAGAGACCCAGTACTTC. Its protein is CSVEMGQNQETQYF. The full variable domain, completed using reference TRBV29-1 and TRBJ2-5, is SAVISQKPSRDICQRGTSLTIQCQVDSQVTMMFWYRQQPGQSLTLIATANQGSEATYESGFVIDKFPISRPNLTFSTLTVSNMSPEDSSIYLCSVEMGQNQETQYFGPGTRLLVL.